The 17 T cell receptor beta chains below all came from one sample that was sequenced in a study of OX40 agonist ivuxolimab in advanced cancers. Only in-frame clones appear in the TCRdb table, and some are missing; sequencing was by immunoSEQ multiplex PCR. The sample lists about 80,000 clones; 85% to 95% were seen once. This material consisted of CD4+ or CD8+ T cells sorted from blood, taken in a trial of the OX40 agonist ivuxolimab. Receptors were obtained from an adult with an advanced solid tumor such as melanoma, head and neck, liver or kidney cancer.

The V call is TRBV7-9, the J call TRBJ2-7, with 9 positions matching TRBD1. CDR1 SEHNR and CDR2 FQNEAQ come from the germline V gene (reference sequence). Trimming took 3 bases from V and 3 from J; bases not matched to a gene: 3. The CDR3 has 14 amino acids. The CDR3, as DNA: TGTGCCAGCAGCTTGACAGGGGGTGTCTACGAGCAGTACTTC. As protein: CASSLTGGVYEQYF.

This chain joins TRBV7-2 and TRBJ2-2; 9 bases are a match to TRBD2. V lost 4 bases, J lost 11 bases, and 17 bases stayed unmatched. Germline assignment: CDR1 SGHTA and CDR2 FQGNSA. CDR3 size: 17 residues. The CDR3 DNA reads as TGTGCCAGCAGCTCAAGCGGGCTAGCGGGATCTCTAGGCGAGCTGTTTTTT. Translating it yields CASSSSGLAGSLGELFF.

This clone came up a few times. The chain recombines TRBV9 with TRBJ2-5; TRBD2 matches at 9 bases. Germline V gene data show CDR1 as SGDLS and CDR2 as YYNGEE. CDR3 length equals 15 residues. After removal of 4 bases from V and 5 bases from J, the junction contained 9 bases not matched to a gene. CDR3 bases: TGTGCCAGCAGCACCTTAGCGGGAGCTTTGGAGACCCAGTACTTC. Translated, it gives CASSTLAGALETQYF.

The table lists this clone with a count of one. This chain connects TRBV7-3 to TRBJ2-1, with 10 nucleotides matching TRBD2. V shed 5 bases, J shed 7 bases, and the junction held 20 bases outside the gene matches. Germline V gene data show CDR1 as SGHTA and CDR2 as FQGTGA. This CDR3 has 19 residues. CDR3 nucleotides: TGTGCCAGCAGCCCGGCCATCCTAAGCGGGAGGGCGTGGAGGAATGAGCAGTTCTTC. Residues: CASSPAILSGRAWRNEQFF.

This sequence joins TRBV4-1 and TRBJ2-5; 7 bases agree with TRBD1. Losses at the gene ends were 3 bases for V and 4 bases for J; bases not matched to a gene: 5. The CDR3 contains 14 residues. CDR1 and CDR2 (germline): MGHRA, YSYEKL. CDR3 loop: CASSQDRWGETQYF. The CDR3 bases are TGCGCCAGCAGCCAGGACAGGTGGGGAGAGACCCAGTACTTC.

The chain uses TRBV6-1 and TRBJ2-5, with a possible D match to TRBD2 (5 bases). CDR1 and CDR2 from the germline V gene are MNHNS and SASEGT. This CDR3 region has 13 residues. Trimming stripped 7 bases from V and 5 bases from J, with 14 bases between. The CDR3 sequence is CASTPRGVETQYF. CDR3 sequence (DNA): TGTGCCAGCACCCCTCGGGGAGTTGAGACCCAGTACTTC.

The genes are TRBV28 and TRBJ2-2; D is perhaps TRBD2 (6 bases). Germline V lookup: CDR1 MDHEN, CDR2 SYDVKM. The CDR3 is 16 amino acids. Trimming took 6 bases from V and 1 from J, leaving 15 bases between them. CDR3 bases: TGTGCCAGCAGGAACGGCAAAGCGGGGAACACCGGGGAGCTGTTTTTT. Its translation: CASRNGKAGNTGELFF. The full variable domain, rest sourced from reference TRBV28 and TRBJ2-2, is DVKVTQSSRYLVKRTGEKVFLECVQDMDHENMFWYRQDPGLGLRLIYFSYDVKMKEKGDIPEGYSVSREKKERFSLILESASTNQTSMYLCASRNGKAGNTGELFFGEGSRLTVL.

This clone is a singleton in its sample. The CDR3 region is CASSGAPDGYNEQFF. The DNA for the CDR3 is TGTGCCAGCAGCGGGGCTCCCGACGGCTACAATGAGCAGTTCTTC. V is TRBV5-4 and J is TRBJ2-1, with TRBD1 as a possible D gene (5 bases). Deletions cut 4 bases from V and 3 bases from J, with 14 bases between. The CDR3 has 15 amino acids. CDR1 SGHNT and CDR2 YYREEE come from the germline V gene (reference sequence).

V usage is TRBV28 and J usage is TRBJ2-3; D remains unclear. CDR3 length equals 13 residues. V was shortened by 1 base and J by 3 bases, with 5 bases between the two germline ends. Germline V gives CDR1 MDHEN, CDR2 SYDVKM. The CDR3, as DNA: TGTGCCAGCAGTTTATCGCAAACAGATACGCAGTATTTT. Its translation: CASSLSQTDTQYF.

This clone was seen more than once but under ten times. CDR3 sequence: CASSEQEADTEAFF. The CDR3, as DNA: TGTGCCAGCAGTGAACAGGAAGCGGACACTGAAGCTTTCTTT. The chain links TRBV2 to TRBJ1-1; D is uncertain. This CDR3 contains 14 residues. Trimming shortened V by 2 bases and J by 3 bases, and 10 bases separated the two germline ends. Per germline, CDR1 SNHLY and CDR2 FYNNEI.

The chain uses TRBV5-1 and TRBJ1-3; no definite D call. CDR1 is SGHRS and CDR2 is YFSETQ in the germline V gene. V was cut by 1 base and J by 1 base, with 9 bases left in between. The CDR3 spans 15 residues. Here the CDR3 reads CASSLSPGSGNTIYF. In nucleotides, the CDR3 is TGCGCCAGCAGCTTGAGTCCTGGGTCTGGAAACACCATATATTTT.

The chain combines TRBV14 with TRBJ2-5; 12 bases are shared with TRBD2. Germline V gene sequence: CDR1 SGHDN, CDR2 FVKESK. This CDR3 comprises 15 residues. The V gene end was trimmed by 1 base and the J gene end by 5 bases; junction bases not matched to a gene: 2. The CDR3 DNA sequence: TGTGCCAGCAGCCAAGGACTAGCGGGAGTGGAGACCCAGTACTTC. Translated, it gives CASSQGLAGVETQYF.

The chain carries TRBV5-1 and TRBJ2-3; D gene uncertain. Trimming stripped 4 bases from V and 0 bases from J, with 9 bases between. The CDR3 is 14 residues long. CDR1 and CDR2 (germline): SGHRS, YFSETQ. The chain's CDR3 is CASSPFGSTDTQYF. The CDR3 bases are TGCGCCAGCAGCCCTTTTGGTAGCACAGATACGCAGTATTTT.

This chain links TRBV4-2 with TRBJ1-3; D unclear. The CDR3 length is 17 residues. CDR1 and CDR2 from the germline V gene are LGHNA and YNFKEQ. V was shortened by 3 bases and J by 1 base, with 16 bases between the two germline ends. The CDR3 nucleotides read TGTGCCAGCAGCCAGGACGGCGGAAAAGTTTCTGGAAACACCATATATTTT. Its protein is CASSQDGGKVSGNTIYF.

The rearrangement uses TRBV18 and TRBJ2-5, with TRBD2 identical over 10 bases. The germline gives CDR1 KGHSH, CDR2 LQKENI. The V and J ends lost 1 base and 0 bases, in that order; junction bases with no gene match: 8. The CDR3 is 18 amino acids. Here the CDR3 reads CASSPRELAGIYQETQYF. For the CDR3, the DNA is TGTGCCAGCTCACCACGCGAACTAGCGGGAATTTACCAAGAGACCCAGTACTTC.

This clone appeared once. V gene TRBV5-8 combines with J gene TRBJ1-4, with D tentatively TRBD1 (5 bases). V was clipped by 6 bases and J by 0 bases, with 18 bases between them. This CDR3 has 17 amino acids. Germline V gives CDR1 SGHTS, CDR2 YDEGEE. CDR3 in DNA: TGTGCCAGCACCACCGGGGGGGGTGCTACAACTAATGAAAAACTGTTTTTT. This gives the protein CASTTGGGATTNEKLFF.

V usage is TRBV9 and J usage is TRBJ2-3; TRBD1 matches at 10 bases. Germline V CDR1 and CDR2: SGDLS, YYNGEE. The CDR3 sequence is 15 residues long. Trimming cost V 2 bases and J 5 bases; bases outside gene matches: 5. This chain's CDR3 is CASSVRDRGIDTQYF. The CDR3 nucleotides are TGTGCCAGCAGCGTCCGGGACAGGGGAATAGATACGCAGTATTTT.